This entry describes one T cell receptor beta chain. This same CDR3 is encoded by further DNA sequences in the sample. The CDR3 sequence is 14 residues long. V dropped 1 base and J dropped 4; count of bases not matched to a gene: 1. Germline values: CDR1 GTSNPN, CDR2 SVGIG (reference sequence). This sample was taken from a study of technical replicates of blood from a few donors. Assay: immunoSEQ multiplex PCR; the TCRdb copy retains only in-frame clones and omits some. The sample yields roughly 97,000 clones, 90% to 97% seen once. The receptor comes from a human donor in good health. V and J are TRBV30 and TRBJ1-5; 10 positions match TRBD1. Sequencing was performed on T cells isolated from PBMCs. In DNA form, the CDR3 reads TGTGCCTGGAGTGGGACAGGGGGGAATCAGCCCCAGCATTTT. Amino acid sequence: CAWSGTGGNQPQHF.